Listed below are T cell receptor beta chains from one sample, sequenced in a study of T-cell reconstitution after alpha-beta-depleted transplantation in children. MiXCR, applied by TCRdb to the PCR reads, yields one record per CDR3 protein. The table shows hundreds of thousands of distinct CDR3 sequences, with around 13% occurring only once. The input for sequencing was PBMCs, taken before TCRalphabeta/CD19-depleted stem cell transplant. The origin of the receptors is a girl under 10 years old with congenital amegakaryocytic thrombocytopenia, due to receive a stem cell transplant. CDR3s include the opening cysteine and the closing phenylalanine or tryptophan. The order of the fields is V gene, D gene, J gene, CDR3 protein. A D gene is named only where the DNA matches it firmly.

TRBV29-1	NA	TRBJ2-5	CSAEQGRLGETQYF
TRBV4-1	TRBD2	TRBJ2-7	CASSQESLAVGEQYF
TRBV6-1	NA	TRBJ2-7	CASSRTETVFLLYEQYF
TRBV20-1	TRBD2	TRBJ2-3	CSARAGGPTDTQYF
TRBV20-1	TRBD2	TRBJ2-7	CSALSGNLYEQYF
TRBV29-1	TRBD1	TRBJ1-3	CSAGQGTSGNTIYF
TRBV20-1	TRBD1	TRBJ1-5	CSARVPGGQPQHF
TRBV9	TRBD1	TRBJ2-7	CASSVRTGSSYEQYF
TRBV20-1	NA	TRBJ2-1	CSGSSSREQFF
TRBV12-3/TRBV12-4	TRBD1	TRBJ2-7	CASTLGGDRAYEQYF
TRBV5-1	NA	TRBJ2-2	CASSLDLDGNTGELFF
TRBV7-9	TRBD2	TRBJ2-1	CASSLAAGAHNEQFF
TRBV11-2	NA	TRBJ2-7	CASSLEVFSEQYF
TRBV28	TRBD2	TRBJ2-7	CASSLLSTSGFYEQYF
TRBV7-9	NA	TRBJ2-7	CASSTPVDELSYEQYF
TRBV5-1	NA	TRBJ2-3	CASSSNEIGTQYF